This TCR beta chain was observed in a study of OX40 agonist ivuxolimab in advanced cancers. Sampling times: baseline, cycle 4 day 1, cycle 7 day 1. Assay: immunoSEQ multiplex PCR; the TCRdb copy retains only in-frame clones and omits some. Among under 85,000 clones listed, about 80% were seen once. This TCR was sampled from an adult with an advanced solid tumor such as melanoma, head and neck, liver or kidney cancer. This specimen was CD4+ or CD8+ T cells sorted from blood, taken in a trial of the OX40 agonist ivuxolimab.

Here the CDR3 DNA reads TGCGCCAGCAGCTTGGAGGCGACTGAAGCTTTCTTT. Translating gives CASSLEATEAFF. V usage is TRBV5-1 and J usage is TRBJ1-1; D call uncertain. Trimming left V 0 bases short and J 5 bases short, with 5 bases between. This CDR3 spans 12 amino acids. Germline-derived CDR1 and CDR2 are SGHRS and YFSETQ.